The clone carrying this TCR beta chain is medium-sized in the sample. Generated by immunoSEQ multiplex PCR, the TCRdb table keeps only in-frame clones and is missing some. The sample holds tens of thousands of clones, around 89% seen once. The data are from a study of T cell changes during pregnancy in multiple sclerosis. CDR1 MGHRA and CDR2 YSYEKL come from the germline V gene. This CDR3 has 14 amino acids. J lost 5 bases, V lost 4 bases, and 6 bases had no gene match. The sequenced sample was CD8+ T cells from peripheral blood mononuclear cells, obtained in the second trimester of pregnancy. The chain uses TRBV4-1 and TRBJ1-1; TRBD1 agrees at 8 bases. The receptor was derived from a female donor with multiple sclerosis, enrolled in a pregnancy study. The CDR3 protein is CASSRGQGRTEAFF. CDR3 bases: TGCGCCAGCAGCCGCGGACAGGGTCGGACTGAAGCTTTCTTT.